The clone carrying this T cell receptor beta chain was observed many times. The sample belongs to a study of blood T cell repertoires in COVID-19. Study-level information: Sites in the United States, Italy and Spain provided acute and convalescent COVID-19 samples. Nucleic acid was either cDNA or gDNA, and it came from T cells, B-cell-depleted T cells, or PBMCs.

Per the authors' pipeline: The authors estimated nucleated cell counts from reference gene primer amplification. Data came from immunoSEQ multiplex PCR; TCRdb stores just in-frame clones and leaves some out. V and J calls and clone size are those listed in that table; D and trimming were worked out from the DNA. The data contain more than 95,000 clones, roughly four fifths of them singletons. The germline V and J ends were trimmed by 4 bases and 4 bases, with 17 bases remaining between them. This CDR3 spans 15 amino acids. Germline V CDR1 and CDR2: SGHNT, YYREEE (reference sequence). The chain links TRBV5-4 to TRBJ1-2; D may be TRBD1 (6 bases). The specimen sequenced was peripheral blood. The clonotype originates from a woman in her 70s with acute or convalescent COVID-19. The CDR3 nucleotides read TGTGCCAGCAGCGCAGGAAAACAGGGTTCCTATGGCTACACCTTC. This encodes CASSAGKQGSYGYTF.